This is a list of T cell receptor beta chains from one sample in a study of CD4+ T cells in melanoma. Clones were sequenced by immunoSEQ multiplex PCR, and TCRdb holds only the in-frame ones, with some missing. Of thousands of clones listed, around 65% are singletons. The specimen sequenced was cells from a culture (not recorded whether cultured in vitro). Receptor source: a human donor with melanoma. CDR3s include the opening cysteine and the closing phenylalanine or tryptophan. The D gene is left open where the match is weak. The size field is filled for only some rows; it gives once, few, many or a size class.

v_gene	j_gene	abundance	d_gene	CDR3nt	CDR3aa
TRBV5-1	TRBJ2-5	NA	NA	TGCGCCAGCAGCTTGGAGGGCCTCGGGTACCAAGAGACCCAGTACTTC	CASSLEGLGYQETQYF
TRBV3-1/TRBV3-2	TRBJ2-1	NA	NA	TGTGCCAGCAGCCATCGAGGGGATAGCTCCTACAATGAGCAGTTCTTC	CASSHRGDSSYNEQFF
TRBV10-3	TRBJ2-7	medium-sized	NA	TGTGCCACCTCGGACGGCCCCTACGAGCAGTACTTC	CATSDGPYEQYF
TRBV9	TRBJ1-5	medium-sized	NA	TGTGCCAGCAGCCCCCCGTCCCCAGACAAGATAAGTCAGCCCCAGCATTTT	CASSPPSPDKISQPQHF
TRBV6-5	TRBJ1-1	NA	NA	TGTGCCAGCAGTTCACAGGTGCTGAACACTGAAGCTTTCTTT	CASSSQVLNTEAFF
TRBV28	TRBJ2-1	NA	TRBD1	TGTGCCAGCAGCCAGCCGGGACAGGGGCAGGATGAGCAGTTCTTC	CASSQPGQGQDEQFF
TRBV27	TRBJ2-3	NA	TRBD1	TGTGCCAGCGTGGGACAGGGGGGTCCAGATACGCAGTATTTT	CASVGQGGPDTQYF
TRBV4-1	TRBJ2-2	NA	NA	TGCGCCAGCAGCCAAGGGGGCGGGGAGCTGTTTTTT	CASSQGGGELFF
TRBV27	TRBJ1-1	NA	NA	TGTGCCAGCAGCCTCCGGGAGAACACTGAAGCTTTCTTT	CASSLRENTEAFF
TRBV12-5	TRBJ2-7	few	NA	TGTGCTAGTGGCTACGACCACGAGCAGTACTTC	CASGYDHEQYF
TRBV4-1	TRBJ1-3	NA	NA	TGCGCCAGCAGCCCCACAGGTATCTCTGGAAACACCATATATTTT	CASSPTGISGNTIYF
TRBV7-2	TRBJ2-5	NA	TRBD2	TGTGCCAGCAGCTTAGAAGGTGCTAGCGGGGGGGGAGAGACCCAGTACTTC	CASSLEGASGGGETQYF
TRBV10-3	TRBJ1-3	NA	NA	TGTGCCATCAGTGCTGCCGACAGCTCTGGAAACACCATATATTTT	CAISAADSSGNTIYF
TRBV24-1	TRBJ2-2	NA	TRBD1	TGTGCCACCAGTGATTTGCCCCCGACAGGGGCCAGGGACGGGGAGCTGTTTTTT	CATSDLPPTGARDGELFF
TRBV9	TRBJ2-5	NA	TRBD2	TGTGCCAGCAGCGTCAGGGCCGCGGGAGTTATGGAGACCCAGTACTTC	CASSVRAAGVMETQYF
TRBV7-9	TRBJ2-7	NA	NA	TGTGCCAGCAGCTTAGTAGGGGATACCTACGAGCAGTACTTC	CASSLVGDTYEQYF
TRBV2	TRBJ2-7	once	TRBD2	TGTGCCAGCTGGACTAGCGGGGGCCACGAGCAGTACTTC	CASWTSGGHEQYF
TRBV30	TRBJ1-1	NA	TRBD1	TGTGCCTGGAGGACAGGGGGTAAGACTGAAGCTTTCTTT	CAWRTGGKTEAFF